This TCR beta chain was retrieved from a study of T-cell reconstitution after alpha-beta-depleted transplantation in children. This clonotype showed up just a few times. Trimming removed 3 bases from V and 12 bases from J, with 12 bases in between. The CDR3 sequence is 11 residues long. CDR1 DFQATT and CDR2 SNEGSKA come from the germline V gene (reference sequence). Unique molecular identifiers were incorporated into the prepared TCRbeta library. TCRdb re-analysed the PCR reads in MiXCR, keeping a single row per CDR3 protein. The sample comprises approximately 400,000 distinct CDR3 sequences, approximately 11% of which are singletons, and over 4.5% rests with the top ten.

Sequenced material: PBMCs from the stem cell graft donor, taken from the stem cell graft. The chain links TRBV20-1 to TRBJ2-1, with D possibly called TRBD1 or TRBD2 (6 bases each). This sequence originates from a human donor who donated a stem cell graft to a child with acute myeloid leukemia. The CDR3 nucleotides read TGCAGTGCTAGGATCGGGGGCGCGCAGTTCTTC. Translated, it gives CSARIGGAQFF.